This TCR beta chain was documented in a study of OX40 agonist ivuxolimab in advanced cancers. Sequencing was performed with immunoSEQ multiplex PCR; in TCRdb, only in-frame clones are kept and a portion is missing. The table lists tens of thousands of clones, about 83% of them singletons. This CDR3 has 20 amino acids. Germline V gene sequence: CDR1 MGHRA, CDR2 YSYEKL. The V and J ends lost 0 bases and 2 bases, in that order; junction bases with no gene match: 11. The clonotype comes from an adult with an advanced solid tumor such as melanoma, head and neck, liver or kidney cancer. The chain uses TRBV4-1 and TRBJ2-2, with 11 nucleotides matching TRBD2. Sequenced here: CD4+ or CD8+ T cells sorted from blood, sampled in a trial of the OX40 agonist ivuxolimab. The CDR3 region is CASSQEIGGLADVNTGELFF. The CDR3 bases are TGCGCCAGCAGCCAAGAAATAGGGGGACTAGCGGACGTAAACACCGGGGAGCTGTTTTTT.